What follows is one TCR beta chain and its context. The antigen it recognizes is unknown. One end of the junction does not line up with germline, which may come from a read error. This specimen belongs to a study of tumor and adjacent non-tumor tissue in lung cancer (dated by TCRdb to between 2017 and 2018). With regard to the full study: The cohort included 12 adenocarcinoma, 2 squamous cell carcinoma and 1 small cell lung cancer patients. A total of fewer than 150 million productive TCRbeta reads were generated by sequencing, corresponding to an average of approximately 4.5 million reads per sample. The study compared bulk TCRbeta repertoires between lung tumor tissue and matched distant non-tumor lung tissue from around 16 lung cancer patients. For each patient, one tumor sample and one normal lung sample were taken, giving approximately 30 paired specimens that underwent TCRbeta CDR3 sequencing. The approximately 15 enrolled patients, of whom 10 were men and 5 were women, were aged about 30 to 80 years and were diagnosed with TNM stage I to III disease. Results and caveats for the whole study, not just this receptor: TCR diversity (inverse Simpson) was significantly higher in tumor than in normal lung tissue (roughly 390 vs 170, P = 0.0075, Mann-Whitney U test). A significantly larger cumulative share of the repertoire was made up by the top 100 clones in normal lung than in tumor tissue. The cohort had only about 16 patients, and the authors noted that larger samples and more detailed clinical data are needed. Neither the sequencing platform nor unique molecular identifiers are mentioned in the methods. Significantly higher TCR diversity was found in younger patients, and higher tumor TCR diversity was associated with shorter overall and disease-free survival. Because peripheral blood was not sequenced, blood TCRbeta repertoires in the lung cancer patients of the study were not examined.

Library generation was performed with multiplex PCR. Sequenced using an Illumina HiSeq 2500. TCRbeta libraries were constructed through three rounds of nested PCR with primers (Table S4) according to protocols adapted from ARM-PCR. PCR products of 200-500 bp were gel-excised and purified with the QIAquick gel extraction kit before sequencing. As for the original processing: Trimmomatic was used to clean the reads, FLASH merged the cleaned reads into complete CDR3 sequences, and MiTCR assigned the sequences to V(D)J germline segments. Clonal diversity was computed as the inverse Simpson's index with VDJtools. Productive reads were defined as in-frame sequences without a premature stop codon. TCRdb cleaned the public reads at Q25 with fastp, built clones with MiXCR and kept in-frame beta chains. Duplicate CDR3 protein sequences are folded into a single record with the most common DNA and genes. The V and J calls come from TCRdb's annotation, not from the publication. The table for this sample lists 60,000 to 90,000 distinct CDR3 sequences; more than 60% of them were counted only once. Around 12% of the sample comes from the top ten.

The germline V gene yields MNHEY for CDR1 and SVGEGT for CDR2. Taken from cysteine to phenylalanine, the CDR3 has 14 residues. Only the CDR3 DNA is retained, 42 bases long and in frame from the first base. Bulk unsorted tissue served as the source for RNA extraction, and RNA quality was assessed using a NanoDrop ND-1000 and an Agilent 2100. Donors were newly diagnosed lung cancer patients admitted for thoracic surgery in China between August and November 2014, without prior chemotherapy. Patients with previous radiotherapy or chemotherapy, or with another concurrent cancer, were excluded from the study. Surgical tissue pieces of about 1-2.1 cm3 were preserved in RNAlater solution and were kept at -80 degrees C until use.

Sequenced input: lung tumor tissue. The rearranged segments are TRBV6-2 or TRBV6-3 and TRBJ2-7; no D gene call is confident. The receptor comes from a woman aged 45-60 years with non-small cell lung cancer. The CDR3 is CVSSYSPESYEQYF. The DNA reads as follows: TGTGTCAGCAGTTACTCCCCTGAGTCCTACGAACAGTACTTC.